This paragraph reports one T cell receptor beta chain. CDR3 length: 14 residues. CDR1 is SEHNR and CDR2 is FQNEAQ in the germline V gene (reference sequence). V was pared by 1 base and J by 3 bases, with 6 bases between. In the authors' workflow: Scientists estimated how many nucleated cells there were by amplifying reference gene primers. Clones were read by immunoSEQ multiplex PCR, and TCRdb kept only the in-frame ones, dropping some. V and J calls and clone size follow that table, whereas D and trimming were derived from the DNA. The table lists about 140,000 clones, around 88% of them singletons. These data belong to a study of blood T cell repertoires in COVID-19. For the study at large: Samples taken during acute and convalescent COVID-19 were collected in the United States, Italy and Spain. Sources were T cells, B-cell-depleted T cells, or PBMCs; the material itself was cDNA or gDNA.

The rearrangement links TRBV7-9 to TRBJ2-2; D unresolved. The sequencing sample was made of peripheral blood. The source is a human donor in a cohort sampled during active COVID-19. As DNA, the CDR3 is TGTGCCAGCAGCTTAGTTCAGGACACCGGGGAGCTGTTTTTT. Encoded protein: CASSLVQDTGELFF.